This TCR beta chain derives from a study of human T cells and chemical hapten exposure (dated by TCRdb to the early 2020s). Looking at the study overall: For sensitization, 2% DPC in acetone was applied to an approximately 2 cm by approximately 2 cm area of upper inner arm skin. Blood for TCR sequencing was provided by twenty-nine alopecia patients at one to four time points (pre-sensitization, 2, 6 and 24 weeks). Blood samples were taken from patients before sensitization (week 0) and then at 2, 6 and about 24 weeks after DPC sensitization. The study tracked peripheral blood TCR repertoire changes in vivo during primary and secondary sensitization to the hapten diphenylcyclopropenone (DPC) in alopecia patients. Patch testing on the upper back used Finn chambers containing 0.01% DPC, with scoring done after 6 days according to International Contact Dermatitis Research Group standards. Weekly therapeutic DPC doses were additionally applied to the scalp of patients throughout the roughly 24-week study period. The mostly female patient cohort included alopecia areata with under or over 50% scalp involvement, alopecia totalis and alopecia universalis. Libraries were pooled for sequencing, and variation in per-sample TCR yields was attributed mainly to small differences in library volumes within the pool.

The library was prepared using RACE. Sequencing took place on a NextSeq 500. During library preparation, unique molecular identifiers were attached to individual cDNA molecules so that TCRs could be counted quantitatively and reproducibly. Both TCR alpha and TCR beta chains were sequenced from each blood RNA sample. On the study's bioinformatics: A median of approximately 100,000 TCRs per sample was observed, with a range of about 20,000 to 700,000. The Decombinator software suite was used to annotate the V, J and CDR3 of the TCR reads. For PS versus PT1 abundance plots, all samples were subsampled to the same number of TCRs (28,000). Expanded TCRs were defined as absent before sensitization and observed at least eight times at the 2-week time point. Through fastp at Q25 and MiXCR, TCRdb rebuilt clones from the public reads, retaining in-frame beta chains. Rows with one shared CDR3 protein collapse into an entry with the most common genes and DNA. The V and J calls come from TCRdb's annotation, not from the publication. Across this sample there are some 79,000 distinct CDR3 sequences, with about 10% seen only once. The ten top clones hold around 3.6% of the sample.

Findings and caveats that apply to the study as a whole: Significantly more large CDR3 similarity clusters were formed by expanded TCRs than by pre-sensitization or healthy control sets, consistent with antigen-driven responses. Because all patients had alopecia, a presumed autoimmune disease, the immune response of the patients might differ from that of healthy individuals. DPC sensitization did not change how many TCRs were above 1 in 1000 frequency, and no evidence was found of alterations in global repertoire structure. Repeated subsampling changed both the strength of the expansion versus patch-test correlation and the threshold at which the correlation became significant. A positive correlation was found between the number of PT1 expanded TCRs and patch test score, with significance reached at thresholds 8, 16 and 32 but not 4.

V is trimmed back by 7 bases and J by 7 bases, and the junction contains 11 bases that no gene match accounts for. The germline V gene provides CDR1 SNHLY and CDR2 FYNNEI. The CDR3 spans 15 residues, from the cysteine through the phenylalanine. The kept DNA is CDR3 alone, 45 bases in frame from the first base. This clonotype turned up a few times. The antigen this receptor binds is unknown. No base quality information exists; no much larger clone differs at one position. This specimen's time point label, interpreted: patch test 3, about 24 weeks after DPC sensitization. According to the study, the label for this sample's treatment or condition signals: therapeutic diphenylcyclopropenone sensitization with weekly scalp DPC. Blood at each patch-test visit was drawn before the patch test was applied. Patients were considered eligible if aged 18 to 70, diagnosed with alopecia and deemed suitable for DPC therapy, and patients were excluded if pregnant. Total RNA was extracted from unfractionated whole blood that had been collected in Tempus Blood RNA tubes.

The clonotype comes from a woman between 45 and 60 years old with alopecia areata. Some clones in this sample may be carry-over from other donors' samples. The rearrangement joined TRBV2 to TRBJ2-2; the junction holds 8 bases that match TRBD1. Sequenced material: whole blood, taken in connection with sensitization to the hapten diphenylcyclopropenone (DPC). The nucleotide sequence reads TGTGCCAGCACTGTGGTCAGGGGGCGGATCGGGGAGCTGTTTTTT. Translated, it reads CASTVVRGRIGELFF.